The 15 T cell receptor beta chains reported below all come from one sample, sequenced in a study of T-cell reconstitution after alpha-beta-depleted transplantation in children. Unique molecular identifiers were incorporated during preparation of the TCRbeta library. TCRdb fed the PCR reads into MiXCR, producing one record per CDR3 protein. Among about 110,000 distinct CDR3 sequences listed, 10% were seen once. The sample consisted of PBMCs from the stem cell graft donor, taken from the stem cell graft. These receptors all stem from a human donor who donated a stem cell graft to a child with acute lymphoblastic leukemia.

This clonotype has ten or more counts. This chain connects TRBV20-1 to TRBJ1-6, with D perhaps matching TRBD1 (5 bases). The CDR3 is 15 residues long. Trimming shortened V by 5 bases and J by 5 bases, and 16 bases separated the two germline ends. Germline CDR1 reads DFQATT; CDR2 reads SNEGSKA (reference sequence). The CDR3 DNA reads TGCAGTGCTCCCCGGGACCGGTCTAATAATTCACCCCTCCACTTT. Encoded protein: CSAPRDRSNNSPLHF.

Ten or more counts support this clonotype. The chain joins TRBV12-3 or TRBV12-4 to TRBJ2-7, with D uncertain. The V end lost 1 base, the J end lost 5 bases, and 9 bases lay between the germline ends. The CDR3 is made up of 13 amino acids. The DNA for the CDR3 is TGTGCCAGCAGTTTAGGCCCCTCAAACGAGCAGTACTTC. It encodes CASSLGPSNEQYF.

This clonotype has ten or more counts. The chain has TRBV6-2 or TRBV6-3 and TRBJ2-2; 10 bases align to TRBD1. V lost 7 bases, J lost 6 bases, and 11 bases stayed unmatched. Germline-derived CDR1 and CDR2 are MNHEY and SVGEGT. This CDR3 is built from 16 residues. The CDR3 DNA reads TGTGCCAGCACCGACCGATGGACAGGGGGTTCCGGGGAGCTGTTTTTT. Translating gives CASTDRWTGGSGELFF.

This clonotype was recorded at least ten times. CDR3 sequence reads: CSVGTSGGVETQYF. As DNA, the CDR3 is TGCAGCGTGGGGACTAGCGGGGGGGTGGAGACCCAGTACTTC. V is TRBV29-1 and J is TRBJ2-5; 16 nucleotides match TRBD2. The CDR3 is 14 residues long. J lost 5 bases, V lost 6 bases, and 3 bases had no gene match. From germline, CDR1 is SQVTM and CDR2 ANQGSEA.

Many counts were recorded for this clonotype. The J gene is TRBJ1-2, the V gene TRBV6-5; 7 bases agree with TRBD1. This CDR3 is 15 amino acids long. Germline V gene lookup returns CDR1 MNHEY and CDR2 SVGAGI. V shed 8 bases and J 1 base; nucleotides not matched to a gene: 10. CDR3 amino acids: CASHRGGRGNYGYTF. The CDR3 nucleotides are TGTGCCAGCCATCGAGGGGGCAGGGGTAACTATGGCTACACCTTC.

This clonotype was observed many times. The chain employs TRBV4-3 and TRBJ1-2, with D possibly matching TRBD1 (5 bases). Germline V gene lookup returns CDR1 LGHNA and CDR2 YSLEER. This CDR3 has 17 amino acids. The germline V and J ends were trimmed by 0 bases and 5 bases, with 19 bases remaining between them. CDR3 in amino acids: CASSQEFDSGSLYGYTF. The CDR3 DNA is TGCGCCAGCAGCCAAGAATTCGACAGCGGATCATTATATGGCTACACCTTC.

This clonotype was counted ten times or more. This sequence joins TRBV5-1 and TRBJ2-3; 8 bases match TRBD2. The trim removed 1 base at V and 6 bases at J, leaving 4 bases unmatched. CDR1 is SGHRS, CDR2 YFSETQ, per germline. The CDR3 is 14 amino acids. The CDR3 region is CASSLRGGQDTQYF. CDR3 bases: TGCGCCAGCAGCTTGCGGGGGGGCCAGGATACGCAGTATTTT.

This clonotype showed up many times. The V gene is TRBV12-3 or TRBV12-4, the J gene TRBJ2-7; the D gene is possibly TRBD2 (5 bases). V was cut by 4 bases and J by 8 bases, with 24 bases left in between. This CDR3 comprises 16 residues. CDR3 bases: TGTGCCAGCAGTTCACCCTCATCTAGCCCGTCTAAGAAGCAGTACTTC. Its translation is CASSSPSSSPSKKQYF.

Points on this clonotype: It may be a read error: a sequence one base away is much more abundant. The chain joins TRBV5-1 to TRBJ1-2; 8 bases are a match to TRBD1. The CDR3 contains 12 residues. Per germline, CDR1 SGHRS and CDR2 YFSETQ. V lost 6 bases to trimming and J lost 6 bases; unmatched junction nucleotides: 4. This CDR3 is CASTKTGDGYTF. The CDR3 nucleotides are TGCGCCAGCACCAAGACAGGGGATGGCTACACCTTC.

This clonotype was counted many times. The CDR3 bases are TGCGCCAGCAGCCAAGTCGGGGCCCCGGGGGGGCTTCCCGGGGAGCTGTTTTTT. Protein: CASSQVGAPGGLPGELFF. The genes are TRBV4-3 and TRBJ2-2; 8 positions match TRBD2. V lost 1 base to trimming and J lost 6 bases; unmatched junction nucleotides: 13. The CDR3 runs 18 residues. The germline gives CDR1 LGHNA, CDR2 YSLEER.

This clonotype has ten or more counts. The rearrangement uses TRBV5-1 and TRBJ2-7; 8 bases are shared with TRBD2. This CDR3 is built from 14 residues. Per the germline V gene, CDR1 is SGHRS and CDR2 is YFSETQ. Trimming at V came to 5 bases and at J to 1 base, leaving 5 bases not matched to a gene. Here the CDR3 reads CASREREQSYEQYF. The DNA of the CDR3 is TGCGCCAGCAGAGAGCGGGAGCAGTCCTACGAGCAGTACTTC.

This clonotype was detected many times. The genes are TRBV6-5 and TRBJ1-2; 12 bases map to TRBD1. The CDR3 has 15 amino acids. V dropped 4 bases and J dropped 6; count of bases not matched to a gene: 6. Germline V gene sequence: CDR1 MNHEY, CDR2 SVGAGI. The CDR3 region is CASSLTGTGGDGYTF. DNA for the CDR3: TGTGCCAGCAGTTTGACCGGGACAGGGGGCGATGGCTACACCTTC.

This clonotype was recorded many times. The chain combines TRBV6-1 with TRBJ2-7; D could derive from TRBD1 or TRBD2 (5 bases each). CDR1 and CDR2 (germline): MNHNS, SASEGT. Between the trimmed V and J ends, which lost 6 bases and 2 bases, there was a span of 17 bases. The CDR3 is 15 residues long. The CDR3 reads CASSLGVDLTYEQYF. The CDR3 DNA reads TGTGCCAGCAGCCTGGGGGTGGATCTTACCTACGAGCAGTACTTC.

This clonotype has a count of ten or more. The genes are TRBV29-1 and TRBJ2-5; D may be TRBD2 (5 bases). V was shortened by 3 bases and J by 5 bases, with 10 bases between the two germline ends. CDR1 and CDR2 (germline): SQVTM, ANQGSEA. The CDR3 has 12 residues. CDR3 DNA: TGCAGCGTTGAGAGGGATGTGGAGACCCAGTACTTC. Translating gives CSVERDVETQYF. Together with reference TRBV29-1 and TRBJ2-5, the CDR3 gives the full variable domain: SAVISQKPSRDICQRGTSLTIQCQVDSQVTMMFWYRQQPGQSLTLIATANQGSEATYESGFVIDKFPISRPNLTFSTLTVSNMSPEDSSIYLCSVERDVETQYFGPGTRLLVL.

This clonotype was seen repeatedly, ten times or more. This rearrangement joins TRBV9 to TRBJ2-7; TRBD1 aligns across 7 bases. The germline V gene encodes CDR1 SGDLS and CDR2 YYNGEE. Germline trimming cut 4 bases from V and 5 bases from J; bases unmatched to any gene: 9. This CDR3 is built from 14 residues. CDR3 nucleotides: TGTGCCAGCAGCCCGGGGACAGCCCGGGACGAGCAGTACTTC. It yields the protein CASSPGTARDEQYF.